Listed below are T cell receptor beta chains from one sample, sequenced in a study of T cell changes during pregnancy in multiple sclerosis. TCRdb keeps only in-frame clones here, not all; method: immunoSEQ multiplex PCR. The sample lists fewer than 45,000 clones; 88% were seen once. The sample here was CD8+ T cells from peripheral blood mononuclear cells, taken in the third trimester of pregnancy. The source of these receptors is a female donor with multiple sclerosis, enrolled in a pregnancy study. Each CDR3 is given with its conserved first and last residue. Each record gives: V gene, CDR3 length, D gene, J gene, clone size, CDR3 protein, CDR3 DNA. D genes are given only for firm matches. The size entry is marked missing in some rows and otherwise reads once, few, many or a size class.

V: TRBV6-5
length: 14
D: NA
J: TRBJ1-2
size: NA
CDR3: CASRLAVANYGYTF
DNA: TGTGCCAGCAGACTAGCCGTAGCTAACTATGGCTACACCTTC

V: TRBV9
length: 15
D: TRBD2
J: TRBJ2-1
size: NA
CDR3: CASSPEGLAYNEQFF
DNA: TGTGCCAGCAGCCCCGAGGGACTAGCTTACAATGAGCAGTTCTTC

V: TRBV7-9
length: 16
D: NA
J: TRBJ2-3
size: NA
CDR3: CASSQNLLQSTDTQYF
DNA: TGTGCCAGCAGCCAAAACCTTTTACAGAGCACAGATACGCAGTATTTT

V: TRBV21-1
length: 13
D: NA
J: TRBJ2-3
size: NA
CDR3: CASSNGGSDTQYF
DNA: TGTGCCAGCAGCAACGGGGGATCAGATACGCAGTATTTT

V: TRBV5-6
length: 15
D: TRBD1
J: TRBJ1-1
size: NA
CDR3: CASSLGTGVETEAFF
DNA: TGTGCCAGCAGCTTGGGGACAGGGGTTGAGACTGAAGCTTTCTTT

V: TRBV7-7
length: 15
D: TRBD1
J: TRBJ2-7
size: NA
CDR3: CASSLRQGAFYEQYF
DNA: TGTGCTAGCAGCCTTCGACAGGGGGCCTTCTACGAGCAGTACTTC

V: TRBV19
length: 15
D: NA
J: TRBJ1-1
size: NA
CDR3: CASSMGGVANTEAFF
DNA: TGTGCCAGTTCTATGGGGGGGGTGGCGAACACTGAAGCTTTCTTT

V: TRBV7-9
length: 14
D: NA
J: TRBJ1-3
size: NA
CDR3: CASSTDRNGNTIYF
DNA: TGTGCCAGCAGCACAGACAGGAACGGAAACACCATATATTTT

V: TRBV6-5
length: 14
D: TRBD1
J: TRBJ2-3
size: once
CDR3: CASSPTPRGYTQYF
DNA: TGTGCCAGCAGCCCAACCCCCAGGGGGTATACGCAGTATTTT

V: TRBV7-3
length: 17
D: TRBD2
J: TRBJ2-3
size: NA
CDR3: CASSLVASGVLEDTQYF
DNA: TGTGCCAGCAGCTTAGTGGCTAGCGGGGTGTTAGAAGATACGCAGTATTTT

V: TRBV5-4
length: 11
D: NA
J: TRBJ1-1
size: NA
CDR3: CASSTNTEAFF
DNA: TGTGCCAGCAGCACTAACACTGAAGCTTTCTTT

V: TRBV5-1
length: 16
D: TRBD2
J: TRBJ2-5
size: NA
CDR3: CASKLLAGGNQETQYF
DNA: TGCGCCAGCAAACTTCTAGCGGGGGGGAACCAAGAGACCCAGTACTTC

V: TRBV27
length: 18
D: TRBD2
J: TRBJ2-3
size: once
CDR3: CASSFQRVTSGDTDTQYF
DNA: TGTGCCAGCAGTTTCCAGAGGGTTACTAGCGGGGACACAGATACGCAGTATTTT

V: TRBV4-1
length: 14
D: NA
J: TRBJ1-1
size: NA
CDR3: CASSQSQGYTEAFF
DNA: TGCGCCAGCAGCCAAAGTCAGGGTTACACTGAAGCTTTCTTT

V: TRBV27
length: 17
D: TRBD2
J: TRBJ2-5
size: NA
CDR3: CASSQNPFRGDKETQYF
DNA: TGTGCCAGCAGTCAAAACCCCTTCCGGGGGGATAAAGAGACCCAGTACTTC

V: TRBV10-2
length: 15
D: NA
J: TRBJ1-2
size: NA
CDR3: CASSETGSSPAGYTF
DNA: TGCGCCAGCAGTGAGACAGGGTCCTCCCCGGCAGGCTACACCTTC

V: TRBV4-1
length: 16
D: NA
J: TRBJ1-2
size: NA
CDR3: CASSQDSSSVNYGYTF
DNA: TGCGCCAGCAGCCAAGATAGTTCATCCGTAAACTATGGCTACACCTTC

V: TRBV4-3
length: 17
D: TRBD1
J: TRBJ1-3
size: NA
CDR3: CASSQEPRQGEADTIYF
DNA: TGCGCCAGCAGCCAAGAGCCTCGGCAGGGGGAGGCAGACACCATATATTTT

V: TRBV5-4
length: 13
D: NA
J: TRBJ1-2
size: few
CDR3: CASSSTALYGYTF
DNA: TGTGCCAGCAGCTCGACAGCCCTCTATGGCTACACCTTC

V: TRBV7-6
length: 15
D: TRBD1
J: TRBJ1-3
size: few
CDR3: CASSFTGGLGNTIYF
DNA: TGTGCCAGCAGCTTTACAGGGGGCTTGGGGAACACCATATATTTT

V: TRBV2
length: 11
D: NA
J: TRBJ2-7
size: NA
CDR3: CAARVLSEQYF
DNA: TGTGCCGCCCGGGTGTTGAGCGAGCAGTACTTC

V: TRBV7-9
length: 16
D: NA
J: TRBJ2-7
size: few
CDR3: CASSLAQGMPSYEQYF
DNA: TGTGCCAGCAGCTTAGCCCAGGGTATGCCCTCCTACGAGCAGTACTTC

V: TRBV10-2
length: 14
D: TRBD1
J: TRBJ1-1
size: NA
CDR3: CASDTDRAAGEAFF
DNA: TGCGCCAGCGATACCGACAGGGCGGCGGGGGAAGCTTTCTTT

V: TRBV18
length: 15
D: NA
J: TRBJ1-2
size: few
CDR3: CASSPSEGTSYGYTF
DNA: TGTGCCAGCTCACCAAGTGAGGGAACATCATATGGCTACACCTTC

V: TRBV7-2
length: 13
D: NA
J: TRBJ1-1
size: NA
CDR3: CASSLGASTEAFF
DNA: TGTGCCAGCAGCTTAGGGGCATCCACTGAAGCTTTCTTT

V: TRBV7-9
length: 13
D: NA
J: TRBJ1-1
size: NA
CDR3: CASKTQGLTEAFF
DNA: TGTGCCAGCAAGACGCAGGGGCTGACTGAAGCTTTCTTT

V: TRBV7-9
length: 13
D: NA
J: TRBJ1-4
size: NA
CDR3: CASSLSEWEKLFF
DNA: TGTGCCAGCAGCTTAAGCGAATGGGAAAAACTGTTTTTT

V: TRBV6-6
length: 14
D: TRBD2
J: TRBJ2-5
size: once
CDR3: CASSGDYAIETQYF
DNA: TGTGCCAGCAGTGGGGACTATGCCATAGAGACCCAGTACTTC

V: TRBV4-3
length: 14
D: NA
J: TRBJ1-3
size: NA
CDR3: CASSQDGRLNTIYF
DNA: TGCGCCAGCAGCCAAGATGGGAGGTTAAACACCATATATTTT

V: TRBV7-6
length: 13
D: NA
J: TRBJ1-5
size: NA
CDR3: CASSLAPQAAQHF
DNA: TGTGCCAGCAGCTTAGCCCCCCAGGCAGCCCAGCATTTT

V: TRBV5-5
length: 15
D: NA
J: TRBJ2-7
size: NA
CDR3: CASSLVPGETYEQYF
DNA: TGTGCCAGCAGCTTGGTCCCGGGGGAAACCTACGAGCAGTACTTC

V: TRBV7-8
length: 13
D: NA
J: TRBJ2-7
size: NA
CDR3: CASSLVPGREQYF
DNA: TGTGCCAGCAGCTTAGTTCCAGGGCGCGAGCAGTACTTC

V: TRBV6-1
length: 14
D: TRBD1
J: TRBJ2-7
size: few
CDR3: CASSEGTGGREQYF
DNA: TGTGCCAGCAGTGAGGGGACAGGGGGCCGCGAGCAGTACTTC

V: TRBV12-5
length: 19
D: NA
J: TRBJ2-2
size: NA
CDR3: CASGLVHIWSSPNTGELFF
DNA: TGTGCTAGTGGTTTGGTACATATTTGGTCTAGCCCGAACACCGGGGAGCTGTTTTTT

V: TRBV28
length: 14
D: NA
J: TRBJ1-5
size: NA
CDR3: CASENRHSNQPQHF
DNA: TGTGCCAGCGAAAACAGGCATAGCAATCAGCCCCAGCATTTT

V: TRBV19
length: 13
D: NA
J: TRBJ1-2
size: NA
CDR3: CASSMRGHYGYTF
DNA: TGTGCCAGTAGTATGAGAGGCCACTATGGCTACACCTTC

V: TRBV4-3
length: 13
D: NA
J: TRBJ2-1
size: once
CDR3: CASSQESIDEQFF
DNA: TGCGCCAGCAGCCAAGAGAGTATAGATGAGCAGTTCTTC

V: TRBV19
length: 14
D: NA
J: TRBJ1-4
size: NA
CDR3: CASSGRTYGEKLFF
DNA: TGTGCCAGTAGTGGCCGGACATACGGTGAAAAACTGTTTTTT

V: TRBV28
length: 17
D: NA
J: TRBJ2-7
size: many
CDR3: CASSPLGQGGLSYEQYF
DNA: TGTGCCAGCAGCCCCCTGGGGCAGGGGGGCCTCTCCTACGAGCAGTACTTC

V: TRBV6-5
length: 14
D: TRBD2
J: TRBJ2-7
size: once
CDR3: CASSYGGGGYEQYF
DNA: TGTGCCAGCAGTTACGGCGGCGGGGGTTACGAGCAGTACTTC

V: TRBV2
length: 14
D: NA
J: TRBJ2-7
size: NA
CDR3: CASTPTTESYEQYF
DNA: TGTGCCAGTACTCCAACCACAGAGTCCTACGAGCAGTACTTC

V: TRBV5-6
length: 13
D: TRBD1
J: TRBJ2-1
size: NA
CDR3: CASSPGQYNEQFF
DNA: TGTGCCAGCAGCCCGGGACAGTACAATGAGCAGTTCTTC